This T cell receptor (beta chain) was obtained from a study of monozygotic twins with inflammatory bowel disease. Study-wide results and caveats: IBD patients, compared with healthy twins, shared fewer clonotypes with others (especially with disease activity). Similarity of repertoires did not differ between concordant and discordant twins, possibly from limited power.

UMIs were attached via template switching, each with a 6-nucleotide sample barcode. TCRdb re-analyzed the 5' RACE reads; it lists each CDR3 protein once, without DNA. The specimen's table records over 100,000 distinct CDR3 sequences. In the case of this clonotype: Its antigen remains unknown.

Total RNA from whole blood was isolated with no T cell sorting. This CDR3 region has 15 residues. The germline CDR1 and CDR2 sequences are SNHLY and FYNNEI. The chain recombines TRBV2 with TRBJ2-7; TCRdb reports TRBD1, a call that lacks DNA to check it against. Sequencing input: blood. This clonotype was sampled from a human donor with ulcerative colitis or Crohn's disease, or a healthy co-twin of an affected twin (not recorded which). The CDR3 sequence: CASSARDMGPYEQYF.